This paragraph covers one T cell receptor beta chain sequence. Its antigen is undetermined. This sample stems from a study of graft-versus-host responses after intestinal transplantation. Germline V gene lookup returns CDR1 SGDLS and CDR2 YYNGEE. Trimming removed 5 bases from V and 2 bases from J, with 15 bases in between. The CDR3 runs to 15 residues. General study findings and limits: Among recipient marrow samples, GvH clones were found; some appeared first in ileum or blood.

Assay used: immunoSEQ multiplex PCR; TCRdb lists only in-frame clones, some missing. The sample contains about 39,000 clones, 93% of which appear only once. Material: unstimulated CD8+ T cells sorted from spleen or lymph node cells, obtained before transplant. This receptor was identified in a human donor who was the organ donor for an intestinal transplant. V usage is TRBV9 and J usage is TRBJ2-3; D perhaps matches TRBD2 (6 bases). The CDR3 DNA follows: TGTGCCAGCAGTTTAGCGGCTAGTTACACAGATACGCAGTATTTT. Translation gives CASSLAASYTDTQYF. The complete variable domain, with remaining parts taken from reference TRBV9 and TRBJ2-3, reads DSGVTQTPKHLITATGQRVTLRCSPRSGDLSVYWYQQSLDQGLQFLIQYYNGEERAKGNILERFSAQQFPDLHSELNLSSLELGDSALYFCASSLAASYTDTQYFGPGTRLTVL.